This TCR beta chain was found in a study of blood T cell repertoires in COVID-19. In the study overall: Collection of acute and convalescent COVID-19 samples took place in the United States, Italy and Spain. PBMCs, B-cell-depleted T cells, or T cells were the source of the cDNA or gDNA that made up the material.

Methods used by the authors: Amplification from reference gene primers served as the basis for estimated nucleated cell counts. TCRdb keeps only in-frame clones here, not all; method: immunoSEQ multiplex PCR. That table gives V, J and clone size, and the DNA gave D and trimming. The table lists 450,000 or so clones, 89% of them singletons. Seattle enrolled patients during active infection and tracked them longitudinally. CDR1 and CDR2 from the germline V gene are MDHEN and SYDVKM. Trimming took 6 bases from V and 4 from J; bases not matched to a gene: 3. The CDR3 totals 15 residues. This sequence joins TRBV28 and TRBJ2-1, with 13 nucleotides matching TRBD2. This clonotype was obtained from a man younger than 35 with COVID-19, enrolled during active disease. Sequencing was performed on peripheral blood. The CDR3 loop reads CASSRLAGGYNEQFF. The CDR3 DNA reads as TGTGCCAGCAGCCGACTAGCGGGGGGATACAATGAGCAGTTCTTC.